The rows below give T cell receptor beta chains drawn from one sample of a study of blood T cell repertoires in COVID-19. Some clones are missing from TCRdb's copy, which holds only in-frame ones; the method was immunoSEQ multiplex PCR. The sample shows 40,000 to 55,000 clones, approximately 88% of them seen only once. The sample comprised peripheral blood. The receptors originated from a man aged 45 to 65 with active COVID-19. Each CDR3 is given with its conserved first and last residue. D genes are given only for firm matches. Size values are once, few and many counts, or a class for expanded clones, and some rows have none.

clone size	J gene	V gene	D gene	CDR3 protein	CDR3 DNA
NA	TRBJ2-3	TRBV5-1	NA	CASSFGPQGSTDTQYF	TGCGCCAGCAGCTTTGGCCCACAGGGTAGCACAGATACGCAGTATTTT
NA	TRBJ2-1	TRBV9	TRBD1	CASSVGHLPGQGSDEQFF	TGTGCCAGCAGCGTAGGCCACCTCCCGGGACAGGGGAGCGATGAGCAGTTCTTC
NA	TRBJ1-3	TRBV5-1	NA	CASSLGGVDTIYF	TGCGCCAGCAGCTTAGGCGGGGTGGATACCATATATTTT
NA	TRBJ1-6	TRBV9	TRBD1	CASREGQYNSPLHF	TGTGCCAGCAGAGAGGGACAGTATAATTCACCCCTCCACTTT
NA	TRBJ2-7	TRBV27	TRBD2	CASSLSLAGVYEQYF	TGTGCCAGCAGTTTATCGTTGGCGGGGGTCTACGAGCAGTACTTC
few	TRBJ1-1	TRBV5-4	TRBD1	CASSLQGANTEAFF	TGTGCCAGCAGCTTACAGGGGGCAAACACTGAAGCTTTCTTT
NA	TRBJ2-5	TRBV7-7	NA	CASSFTLATPETQYF	TGTGCCAGCAGCTTTACACTAGCTACCCCAGAGACCCAGTACTTC
NA	TRBJ2-1	TRBV28	TRBD1	CASRTGTGTYNEQFF	TGTGCCAGCAGAACCGGGACAGGGACCTACAATGAGCAGTTCTTC
NA	TRBJ2-1	TRBV7-9	NA	CASSYLPQALYNEQFF	TGTGCCAGCAGCTATTTACCACAGGCCCTTTACAATGAGCAGTTCTTC
NA	TRBJ1-6	TRBV7-6	NA	CASRLGQGSSPLHF	TGTGCCAGCAGGTTAGGGCAGGGATCCTCACCCCTCCACTTT
once	TRBJ1-3	TRBV27	NA	CASRSAVNSGNTIYF	TGTGCCAGCAGGTCCGCGGTGAACTCTGGAAACACCATATATTTT
NA	TRBJ2-3	TRBV19	NA	CASSMTGLHTDTQYF	TGTGCCAGTAGTATGACGGGACTGCACACAGATACGCAGTATTTT
NA	TRBJ1-1	TRBV11-2	NA	CASSLEISSEAFF	TGTGCCAGCAGCTTGGAGATTTCCTCTGAAGCTTTCTTT
NA	TRBJ2-3	TRBV7-6	NA	CASSPGRGTDTQYF	TGTGCCAGCAGCCCCGGTCGGGGCACAGATACGCAGTATTTT
NA	TRBJ2-5	TRBV7-9	TRBD1	CASSLAGDSQETQYF	TGTGCCAGCAGCTTAGCGGGGGACAGTCAAGAGACCCAGTACTTC
once	TRBJ2-3	TRBV5-1	TRBD2	CASSLGGGSGGDTQYF	TGCGCCAGCAGCTTGGGAGGAGGTAGCGGGGGAGATACGCAGTATTTT
NA	TRBJ1-1	TRBV5-1	NA	CASSWGDRYTEAFF	TGCGCCAGCAGCTGGGGTGACAGGTACACTGAAGCTTTCTTT
NA	TRBJ2-5	TRBV19	TRBD2	CASSIVRLAGSETQYF	TGTGCCAGTAGTATAGTTCGCCTAGCGGGGAGTGAGACCCAGTACTTC
NA	TRBJ2-1	TRBV19	NA	CASSIWTARYNEQFF	TGTGCCAGTAGTATATGGACAGCTCGATACAATGAGCAGTTCTTC
NA	TRBJ1-6	TRBV13	NA	CASSLGQGDNSPLHF	TGTGCCAGCAGCTTAGGACAGGGCGATAATTCACCCCTCCACTTT
NA	TRBJ2-5	TRBV11-2	NA	CAESGGGQETQYF	TGTGCAGAAAGTGGGGGCGGCCAAGAGACCCAGTACTTC
NA	TRBJ2-1	TRBV10-1	TRBD1	CASSRGQGYSNEQFF	TGCGCCAGCAGTCGGGGACAGGGGTATTCAAATGAGCAGTTCTTC
NA	TRBJ2-7	TRBV29-1	TRBD1	CSAEDRSYEQYF	TGCAGCGCTGAGGACAGGAGCTACGAGCAGTACTTC
NA	TRBJ2-7	TRBV5-1	TRBD1	CASSFGQGRVYEQYF	TGCGCCAGCAGCTTTGGACAGGGGAGAGTCTACGAGCAGTACTTC
NA	TRBJ2-1	TRBV15	TRBD2	CATSRLGTSGYEQFF	TGTGCCACCAGCAGACTAGGGACTAGCGGATATGAGCAGTTCTTC
NA	TRBJ1-1	TRBV10-1	NA	CASSARGGVTEAFF	TGCGCCAGCAGCGCCCGGGGAGGGGTCACTGAAGCTTTCTTT
NA	TRBJ1-1	TRBV7-2	NA	CASSLGARGGTYEAFF	TGTGCCAGCAGCTTAGGGGCAAGGGGAGGGACCTATGAAGCTTTCTTT
few	TRBJ2-7	TRBV20-1	NA	CSARPGVEQYF	TGCAGTGCTAGACCAGGGGTCGAGCAGTACTTC
once	TRBJ2-3	TRBV11-2	NA	CASSYITDTQYF	TGTGCCAGCAGCTATATCACAGATACGCAGTATTTT
NA	TRBJ2-2	TRBV2	NA	CASSPGHGELFF	TGTGCCAGCAGCCCAGGGCACGGGGAGCTGTTTTTT
NA	TRBJ2-2	TRBV6-5	TRBD2	CASSPQRGILGELFF	TGTGCCAGCAGTCCTCAGCGGGGGATCCTGGGGGAGCTGTTTTTT
NA	TRBJ1-2	TRBV2	TRBD1	CASSGEPDRGSNYGYTF	TGTGCCAGCAGTGGAGAACCCGACAGGGGCTCGAACTATGGCTACACCTTC
few	TRBJ2-7	TRBV18	NA	CASSPPSGSYEQYF	TGTGCCAGCTCACCACCTTCGGGATCCTACGAGCAGTACTTC
NA	TRBJ2-7	TRBV4-3	TRBD2	CASSPERGDYEQYF	TGCGCCAGCAGCCCAGAGCGGGGGGACTACGAGCAGTACTTC
NA	TRBJ1-3	TRBV20-1	NA	CSASPSGNTIYF	TGCAGTGCTAGTCCCAGTGGAAACACCATATATTTT
NA	TRBJ2-1	TRBV21-1	NA	CASSRPRGGPYLIYSYNEQFF	TGTGCCAGCAGCAGACCCCGGGGGGGTCCCTATCTCATCTACTCCTACAATGAGCAGTTCTTC
few	TRBJ1-5	TRBV28	NA	CATKSSGGGRVQPQHF	TGTGCCACCAAATCGTCGGGCGGGGGGCGCGTTCAGCCCCAGCATTTT
NA	TRBJ1-2	TRBV3-1/TRBV3-2	NA	CASSQGGGAANYGYTF	TGTGCCAGCAGCCAAGGTGGCGGGGCGGCTAACTATGGCTACACCTTC
once	TRBJ2-3	TRBV5-1	NA	CASSQRRGTSSTDTQYF	TGCGCCAGCAGCCAGCGTAGGGGTACCTCCAGCACAGATACGCAGTATTTT
NA	TRBJ2-5	TRBV6-6	TRBD1	CASSDGQGFWETQYF	TGTGCCAGCAGTGACGGACAGGGGTTTTGGGAGACCCAGTACTTC
NA	TRBJ2-7	TRBV7-8	NA	CASSPGEWLEQYF	TGTGCCAGCAGCCCCGGGGAATGGCTCGAGCAGTACTTC
NA	TRBJ2-2	TRBV5-4	NA	CASSLGPGFYKNTGELFF	TGTGCCAGCAGCTTGGGTCCGGGGTTCTACAAGAACACCGGGGAGCTGTTTTTT
NA	TRBJ2-5	TRBV6-5	NA	CASSYHYQGETQYF	TGTGCCAGCAGTTACCATTACCAGGGGGAGACCCAGTACTTC
NA	TRBJ2-7	TRBV10-3	TRBD1	CAISESTGTGSYEQYF	TGTGCCATCAGTGAGTCGACGGGGACAGGGTCCTACGAGCAGTACTTC
NA	TRBJ2-1	TRBV27	NA	CASSFLGTNPYNEQFF	TGTGCCAGCAGTTTCCTAGGGACAAATCCCTACAATGAGCAGTTCTTC
NA	TRBJ2-1	TRBV11-3	NA	CASSQKPSSYNEQFF	TGTGCCAGCAGCCAAAAGCCGAGCTCCTACAATGAGCAGTTCTTC
NA	TRBJ1-1	TRBV10-3	NA	CAGAQGLNTEAFF	TGTGCCGGAGCTCAGGGCCTGAACACTGAAGCTTTCTTT
NA	TRBJ2-5	TRBV27	NA	CASMNRNQETQYF	TGTGCCAGCATGAACAGGAACCAAGAGACCCAGTACTTC
few	TRBJ2-7	TRBV19	NA	CASLGTPDYEQYF	TGTGCCAGCCTCGGGACACCCGACTACGAGCAGTACTTC
NA	TRBJ2-4	TRBV20-1	NA	CSASWLGRGTKNIQYF	TGCAGTGCTAGTTGGTTGGGCAGGGGAACCAAAAACATTCAGTACTTC
few	TRBJ1-1	TRBV6-1	NA	CASSEDSLNTEAFF	TGTGCCAGCAGTGAAGACAGCCTGAACACTGAAGCTTTCTTT